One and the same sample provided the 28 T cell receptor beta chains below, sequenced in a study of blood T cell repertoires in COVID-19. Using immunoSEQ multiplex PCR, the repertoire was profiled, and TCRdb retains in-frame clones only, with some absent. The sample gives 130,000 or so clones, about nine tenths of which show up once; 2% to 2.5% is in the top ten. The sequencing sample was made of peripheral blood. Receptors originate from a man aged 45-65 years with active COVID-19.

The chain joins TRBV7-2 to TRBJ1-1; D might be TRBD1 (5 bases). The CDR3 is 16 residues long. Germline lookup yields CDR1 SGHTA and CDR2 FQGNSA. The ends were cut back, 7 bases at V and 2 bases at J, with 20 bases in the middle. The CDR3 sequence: CASINWDFPGNTEAFF. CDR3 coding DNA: TGTGCCAGCATAAACTGGGACTTCCCAGGCAACACTGAAGCTTTCTTT.

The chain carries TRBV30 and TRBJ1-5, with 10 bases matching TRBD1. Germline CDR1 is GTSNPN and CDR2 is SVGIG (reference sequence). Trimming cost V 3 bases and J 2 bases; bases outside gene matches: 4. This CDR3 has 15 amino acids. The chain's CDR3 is CAWSGGTGGNQPQHF. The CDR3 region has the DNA TGTGCCTGGAGCGGAGGGACAGGGGGCAATCAGCCCCAGCATTTT.

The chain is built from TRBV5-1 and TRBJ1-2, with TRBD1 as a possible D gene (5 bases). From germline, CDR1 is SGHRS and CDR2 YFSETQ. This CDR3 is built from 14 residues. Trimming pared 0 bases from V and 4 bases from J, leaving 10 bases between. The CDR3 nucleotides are TGCGCCAGCAGCTTGGATCAGGGTATCTATGGCTACACCTTC. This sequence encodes CASSLDQGIYGYTF.

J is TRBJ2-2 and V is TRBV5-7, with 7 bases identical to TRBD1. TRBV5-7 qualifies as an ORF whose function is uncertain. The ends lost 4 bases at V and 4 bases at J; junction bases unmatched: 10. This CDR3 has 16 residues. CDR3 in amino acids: CASSAGRDRSTGELFF. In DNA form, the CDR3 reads TGTGCCAGCAGCGCCGGCCGGGACAGATCCACCGGGGAGCTGTTTTTT.

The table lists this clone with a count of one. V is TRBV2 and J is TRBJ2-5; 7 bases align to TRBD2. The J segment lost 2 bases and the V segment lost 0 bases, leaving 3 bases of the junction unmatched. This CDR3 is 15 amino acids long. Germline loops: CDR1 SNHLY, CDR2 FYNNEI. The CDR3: CASSEARGGQETQYF. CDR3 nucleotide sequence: TGTGCCAGCAGTGAAGCGCGCGGGGGACAAGAGACCCAGTACTTC.

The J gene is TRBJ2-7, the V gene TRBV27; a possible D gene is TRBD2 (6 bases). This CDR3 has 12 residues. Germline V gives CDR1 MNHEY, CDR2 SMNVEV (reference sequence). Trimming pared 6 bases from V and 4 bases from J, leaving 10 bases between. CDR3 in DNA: TGTGCCAGCAGGGGTGGGAGGTACGAGCAGTACTTC. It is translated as CASRGGRYEQYF.

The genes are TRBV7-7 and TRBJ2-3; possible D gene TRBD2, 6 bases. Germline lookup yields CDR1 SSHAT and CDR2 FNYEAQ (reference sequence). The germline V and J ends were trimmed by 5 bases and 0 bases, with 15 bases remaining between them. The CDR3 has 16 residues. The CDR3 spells CASSPLLAGSTDTQYF. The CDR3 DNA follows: TGTGCCAGCAGCCCCTTATTGGCGGGGAGCACAGATACGCAGTATTTT.

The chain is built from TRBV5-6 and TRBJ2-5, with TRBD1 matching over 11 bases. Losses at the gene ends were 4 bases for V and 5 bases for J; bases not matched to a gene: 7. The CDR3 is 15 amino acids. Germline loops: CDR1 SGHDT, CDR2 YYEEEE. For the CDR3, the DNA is TGTGCCAGCAGCAAGGACAGGGGGCGCGTGGAGACCCAGTACTTC. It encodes CASSKDRGRVETQYF. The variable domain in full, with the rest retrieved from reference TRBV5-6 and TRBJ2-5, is DAGVTQSPTHLIKTRGQQVTLRCSPKSGHDTVSWYQQALGQGPQFIFQYYEEEERQRGNFPDRFSGHQFPNYSSELNVNALLLGDSALYLCASSKDRGRVETQYFGPGTRLLVL.

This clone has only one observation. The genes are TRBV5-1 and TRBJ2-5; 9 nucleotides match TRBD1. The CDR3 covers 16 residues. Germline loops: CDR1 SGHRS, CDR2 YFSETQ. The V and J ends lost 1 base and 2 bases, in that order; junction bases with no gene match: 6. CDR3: CASSLTTGGGQETQYF. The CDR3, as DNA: TGCGCCAGCAGCTTGACAACAGGGGGCGGTCAAGAGACCCAGTACTTC.

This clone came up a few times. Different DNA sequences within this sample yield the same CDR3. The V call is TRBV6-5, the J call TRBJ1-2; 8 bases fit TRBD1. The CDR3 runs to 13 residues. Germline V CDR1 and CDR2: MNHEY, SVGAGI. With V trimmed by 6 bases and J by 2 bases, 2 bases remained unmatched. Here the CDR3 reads CASSRGPNYGYTF. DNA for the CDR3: TGTGCCAGCAGCAGGGGGCCCAACTATGGCTACACCTTC.

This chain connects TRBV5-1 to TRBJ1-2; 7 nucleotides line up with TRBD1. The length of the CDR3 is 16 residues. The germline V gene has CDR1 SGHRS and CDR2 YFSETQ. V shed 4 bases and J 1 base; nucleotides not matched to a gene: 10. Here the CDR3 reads CASSLRQGENNYGYTF. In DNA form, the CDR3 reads TGCGCCAGCAGCCTGAGACAGGGAGAGAATAACTATGGCTACACCTTC. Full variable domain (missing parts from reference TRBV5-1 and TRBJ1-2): KAGVTQTPRYLIKTRGQQVTLSCSPISGHRSVSWYQQTPGQGLQFLFEYFSETQRNKGNFPGRFSGRQFSNSRSEMNVSTLELGDSALYLCASSLRQGENNYGYTFGSGTRLTVV.

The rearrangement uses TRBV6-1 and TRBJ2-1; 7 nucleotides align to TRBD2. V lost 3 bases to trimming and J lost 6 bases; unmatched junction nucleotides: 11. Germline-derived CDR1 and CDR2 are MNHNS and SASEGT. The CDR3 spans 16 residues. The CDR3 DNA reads TGTGCCAGCAGTGAGAGCGGGGAGACACGCACCAATGAGCAGTTCTTC. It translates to CASSESGETRTNEQFF.

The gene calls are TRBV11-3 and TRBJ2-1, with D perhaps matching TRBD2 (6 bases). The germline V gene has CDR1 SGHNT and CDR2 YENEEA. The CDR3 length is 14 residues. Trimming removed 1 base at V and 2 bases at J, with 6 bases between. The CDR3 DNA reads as TGTGCCAGCAGCTTAGCGGGGGCCTACAATGAGCAGTTCTTC. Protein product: CASSLAGAYNEQFF.

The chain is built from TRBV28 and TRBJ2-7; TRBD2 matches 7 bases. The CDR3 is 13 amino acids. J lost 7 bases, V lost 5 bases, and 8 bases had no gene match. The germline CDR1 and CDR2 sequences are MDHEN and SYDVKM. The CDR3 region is CASSIGGRVEQYF. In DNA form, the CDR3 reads TGTGCCAGCAGTATAGGAGGGAGGGTAGAGCAGTACTTC.

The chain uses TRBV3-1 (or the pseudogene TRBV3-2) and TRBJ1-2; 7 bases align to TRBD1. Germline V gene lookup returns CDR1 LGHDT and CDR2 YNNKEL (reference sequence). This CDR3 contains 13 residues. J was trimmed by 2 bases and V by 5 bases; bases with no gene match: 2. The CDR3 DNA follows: TGTGCCAGCAGCTTCAGGGGGAACTATGGCTACACCTTC. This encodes CASSFRGNYGYTF.

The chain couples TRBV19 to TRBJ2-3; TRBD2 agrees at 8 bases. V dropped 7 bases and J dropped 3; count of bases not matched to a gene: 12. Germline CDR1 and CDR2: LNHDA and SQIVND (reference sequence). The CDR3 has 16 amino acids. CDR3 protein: CASTDYSGTGTDTQYF. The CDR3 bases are TGTGCCAGTACCGACTATAGCGGGACTGGGACAGATACGCAGTATTTT.

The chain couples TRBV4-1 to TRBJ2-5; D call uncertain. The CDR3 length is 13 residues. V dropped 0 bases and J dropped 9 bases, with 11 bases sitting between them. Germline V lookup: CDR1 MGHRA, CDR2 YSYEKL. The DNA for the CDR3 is TGCGCCAGCAGCCAAGATAGTTTAGTGGCCCAGTACTTC. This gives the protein CASSQDSLVAQYF.

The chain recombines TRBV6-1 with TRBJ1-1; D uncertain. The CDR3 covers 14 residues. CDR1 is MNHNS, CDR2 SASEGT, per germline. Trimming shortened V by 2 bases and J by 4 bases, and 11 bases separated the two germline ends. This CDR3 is CASSEWRGGTEAFF. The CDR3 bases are TGTGCCAGCAGTGAATGGCGGGGAGGCACTGAAGCTTTCTTT.

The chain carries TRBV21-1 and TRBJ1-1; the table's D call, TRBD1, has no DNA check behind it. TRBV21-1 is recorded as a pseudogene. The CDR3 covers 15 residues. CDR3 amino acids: CASRPSRASNTEAFF. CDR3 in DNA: TGTGCCAGCAGACCGTCCAGGGCATCGAACACTGAAGCTTTCTTT.

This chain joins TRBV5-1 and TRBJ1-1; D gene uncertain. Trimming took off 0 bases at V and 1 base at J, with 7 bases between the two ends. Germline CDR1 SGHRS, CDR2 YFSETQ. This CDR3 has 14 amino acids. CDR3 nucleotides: TGCGCCAGCAGCTTGGGGCAGGCGAACACTGAAGCTTTCTTT. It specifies CASSLGQANTEAFF.

The CDR3 is CASSQDTGQGNEKLFF. DNA for the CDR3: TGCGCCAGCAGCCAAGATACGGGACAGGGGAATGAAAAACTGTTTTTT. This chain links TRBV4-3 with TRBJ1-4; TRBD1 matches 10 bases. CDR3 length: 16 residues. Losses at the gene ends were 0 bases for V and 5 bases for J; bases not matched to a gene: 3. Germline CDR1 LGHNA, CDR2 YSLEER.

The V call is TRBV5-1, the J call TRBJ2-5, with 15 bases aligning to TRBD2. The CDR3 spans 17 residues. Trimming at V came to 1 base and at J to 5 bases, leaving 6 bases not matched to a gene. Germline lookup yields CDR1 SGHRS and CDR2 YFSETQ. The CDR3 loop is CASSLQGLAGGMETQYF. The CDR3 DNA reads TGCGCCAGCAGCTTGCAGGGACTAGCGGGGGGAATGGAGACCCAGTACTTC.

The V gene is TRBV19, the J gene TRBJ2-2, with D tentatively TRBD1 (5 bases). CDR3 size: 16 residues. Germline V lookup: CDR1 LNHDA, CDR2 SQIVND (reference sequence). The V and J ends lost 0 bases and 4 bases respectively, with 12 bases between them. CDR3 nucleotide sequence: TGTGCCAGTAGTATAGATCGGGTTAGGGGCACCGGGGAGCTGTTTTTT. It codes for CASSIDRVRGTGELFF.

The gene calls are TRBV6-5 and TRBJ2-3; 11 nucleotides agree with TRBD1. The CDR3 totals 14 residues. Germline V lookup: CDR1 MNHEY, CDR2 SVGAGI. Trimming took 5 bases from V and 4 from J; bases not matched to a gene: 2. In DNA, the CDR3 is TGTGCCAGCAGTCTGGGACAGGGGGCAGATACGCAGTATTTT. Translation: CASSLGQGADTQYF.

In DNA form, the CDR3 reads TGTGCCAGCGGAACTAGGGCCCTCTCTGGAAACACCATATATTTT. Translating it yields CASGTRALSGNTIYF. The chain links TRBV2 to TRBJ1-3; D gene ambiguous. The CDR3 spans 15 residues. Trimming pared 8 bases from V and 0 bases from J, leaving 14 bases between. Germline CDR1 reads SNHLY; CDR2 reads FYNNEI.

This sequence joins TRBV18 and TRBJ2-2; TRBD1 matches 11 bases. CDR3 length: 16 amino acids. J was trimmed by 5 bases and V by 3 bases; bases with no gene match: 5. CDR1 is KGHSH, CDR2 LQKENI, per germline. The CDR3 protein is CASSPADRGRTGELFF. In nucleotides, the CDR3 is TGTGCCAGCTCACCCGCGGACAGGGGGCGTACCGGGGAGCTGTTTTTT. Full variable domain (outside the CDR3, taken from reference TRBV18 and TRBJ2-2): NAGVMQNPRHLVRRRGQEARLRCSPMKGHSHVYWYRQLPEEGLKFMVYLQKENIIDESGMPKERFSAEFPKEGPSILRIQQVVRGDSAAYFCASSPADRGRTGELFFGEGSRLTVL.

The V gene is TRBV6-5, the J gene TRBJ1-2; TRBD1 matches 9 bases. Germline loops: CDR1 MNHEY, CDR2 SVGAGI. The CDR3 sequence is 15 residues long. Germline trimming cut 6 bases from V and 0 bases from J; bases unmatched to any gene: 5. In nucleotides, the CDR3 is TGTGCCAGCAGCCGGGACAGGGAACCTAACTATGGCTACACCTTC. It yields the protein CASSRDREPNYGYTF.

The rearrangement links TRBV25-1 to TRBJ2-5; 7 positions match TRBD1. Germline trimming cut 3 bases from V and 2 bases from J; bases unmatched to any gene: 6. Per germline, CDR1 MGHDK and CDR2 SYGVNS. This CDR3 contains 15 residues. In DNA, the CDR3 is TGTGCCAGCAGTGATCACAGGGGAAAGCAAGAGACCCAGTACTTC. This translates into CASSDHRGKQETQYF.